The rows below give T cell receptor beta chains drawn from one sample of a study of blood T cell repertoires in COVID-19. Clones were sequenced by immunoSEQ multiplex PCR, and TCRdb holds only the in-frame ones, with some missing. In the table there are 50,000 to 70,000 clones, around 87% of which are singletons. Sequenced sample: peripheral blood. All receptors come from a man in his 60s with active or convalescent COVID-19. CDR3s include the opening cysteine and the closing phenylalanine or tryptophan. A D gene is named only where the DNA matches it firmly. Part of the rows lack a size; the others show once, few, many or a class for expanded clones.

size	V	D	J	DNA	CDR3
few	TRBV7-2	TRBD1	TRBJ1-1	TGTGCCAGCAGCCCTGGACAGGGAGGGACTGAAGCTTTCTTT	CASSPGQGGTEAFF
-	TRBV9	-	TRBJ1-6	TGTGCCAGCAGCGTAGTTGTAAGACGGGAATTCAGGCGCTTCGATTCACCCCTCCACTTT	CASSVVVRREFRRFDSPLHF
-	TRBV5-1	TRBD1	TRBJ2-7	TGCGCCAGCAGCTTGTACAGGGGAGAATACGAGCAGTACTTC	CASSLYRGEYEQYF
-	TRBV3-1/TRBV3-2	TRBD2	TRBJ2-1	TGTGCCAGCAGCCGCTTCCGGGGAGCGGGAGAATACAATGAGCAGTTCTTC	CASSRFRGAGEYNEQFF
few	TRBV29-1	TRBD1	TRBJ1-1	TGCAGCGCTAGGGACAGGGGGCGGGTCACTGAAGCTTTCTTT	CSARDRGRVTEAFF
once	TRBV20-1	TRBD1	TRBJ2-3	TGCAGTGCTCCTACAGGGGTACCGCAGTATTTT	CSAPTGVPQYF
-	TRBV30	TRBD1	TRBJ2-6	TGTGCCTGGATAACAGGGGTCTTTACTGGGGCCAACGTCCTGACTTTC	CAWITGVFTGANVLTF
-	TRBV7-2	TRBD1	TRBJ1-1	TGTGCCAGCAGCCCAGGACAGGGAGGAACTGAAGCTTTCTTT	CASSPGQGGTEAFF
once	TRBV25-1	TRBD1	TRBJ2-1	TGTGCCAGCAGTGAATCGGGACAGGGGGCTCCCTACAATGAGCAGTTCTTC	CASSESGQGAPYNEQFF
-	TRBV15	TRBD2	TRBJ2-2	TGTGCCACCAGCAGAGATGCGCTAGCGGCCGGGGAGCTGTTTTTT	CATSRDALAAGELFF
once	TRBV5-4	-	TRBJ2-1	TGTGCCAGCAGCCGTACAACTAGGGATGAGCAGTTCTTC	CASSRTTRDEQFF
-	TRBV4-2	-	TRBJ2-5	TGTGCCAGCAGCCAGCTCGAGACATTCGTTGAGACCCAGTACTTC	CASSQLETFVETQYF
-	TRBV21-1	-	TRBJ2-2	TGTGCCAGCAGCAAATATGTCCTCGGGACAGGGAAGAAGGGCGGGGAGCTGTTTTTT	CASSKYVLGTGKKGGELFF
-	TRBV5-1	TRBD1	TRBJ2-7	TGCGCCAGCAGCTACCTACCCAGGGGGACGGGCGAGCAGTACTTC	CASSYLPRGTGEQYF
-	TRBV19	-	TRBJ1-5	TGTGCCAGTAGTATATATACCAGGGCGAGGAATCAGCCCCAGCATTTT	CASSIYTRARNQPQHF
-	TRBV3-1/TRBV3-2	-	TRBJ1-1	TGTGCCAGCAGCCCTCTCAGGGGAGAAGCTTTCTTT	CASSPLRGEAFF
-	TRBV29-1	-	TRBJ1-5	TGCAGCGTTGGAGGGGGGGGCAATCAGCCCCAGCATTTT	CSVGGGGNQPQHF
-	TRBV7-9	TRBD2	TRBJ2-2	TGTGCCAGCAGCGTGACTAGCGGGAGCGGGAACACCGGGGAGCTGTTTTTT	CASSVTSGSGNTGELFF
-	TRBV24-1	TRBD1	TRBJ2-2	TGTGCCACCAGTGACAGGACAGGGGGTGTCGGGGAGCTGTTTTTT	CATSDRTGGVGELFF
-	TRBV6-5	TRBD1	TRBJ1-4	TGTGCCAGCAGTTACAGGGGGCGGGTTAATGAAAAACTGTTTTTT	CASSYRGRVNEKLFF
-	TRBV30	-	TRBJ2-7	TGTGCCTGGAGTGTACCAGGGAAAACCTACGAGCAGTACTTC	CAWSVPGKTYEQYF
-	TRBV5-6	-	TRBJ1-2	TGTGCCAGCAGCCTAACCCCAGGCTCTGGCTACACCTTC	CASSLTPGSGYTF
-	TRBV12-3/TRBV12-4	-	TRBJ1-2	TGTGCCAGCAGTTCCGAGAACTATGGCTACACCTTC	CASSSENYGYTF
-	TRBV28	-	TRBJ2-3	TGTGCCAGCAGTTCAAGGCCAGGGTTTAGCACAGATACGCAGTATTTT	CASSSRPGFSTDTQYF
once	TRBV18	-	TRBJ2-2	TGTGCCAGCTCACCACACCCCGGCACCGGGGAGCTGTTTTTT	CASSPHPGTGELFF
-	TRBV10-2	-	TRBJ1-1	TGCGCCAGCAGTGTTACAACTATGAACACTGAAGCTTTCTTT	CASSVTTMNTEAFF
-	TRBV29-1	-	TRBJ2-7	TGCAGCGTTGAAGGGTACAGCTCCTACGAGCAGTACTTC	CSVEGYSSYEQYF
-	TRBV7-9	TRBD2	TRBJ2-1	TGTGCCAGCAGCCTCATGGCGGGGGGGCCTAATGAGCAGTTCTTC	CASSLMAGGPNEQFF
-	TRBV6-5	TRBD2	TRBJ2-2	TGTGCCAGCAGACTGGGGGGGGGTATGAGCCGGGAGCTGTTTTTT	CASRLGGGMSRELFF
-	TRBV7-9	TRBD1	TRBJ2-1	TGTGCCAGCAGCTTAAATGCAGGGACAGGGGCCTACAATGAGCAGTTCTTC	CASSLNAGTGAYNEQFF
-	TRBV30	-	TRBJ1-4	TGTGCCTGGAGTGCAGGGTGGGAAAAACTGTTTTTT	CAWSAGWEKLFF
-	TRBV5-1	TRBD1	TRBJ1-1	TGCGCCAGCAGCTACGGACAGGGGGCGTCTGAAGCTTTCTTT	CASSYGQGASEAFF
-	TRBV5-1	-	TRBJ2-7	TGCGCCAGCAGCCCCCCTAGCTACGAGCAGTACTTC	CASSPPSYEQYF
-	TRBV28	TRBD1	TRBJ1-2	TGTGCCAGCAGTTTAAGGGGGACAGGGTTTAACTATGGCTACACCTTC	CASSLRGTGFNYGYTF
-	TRBV4-2	-	TRBJ1-1	TGTGCCAGCAGCCCCCGGGGGATTAACACTGAAGCTTTCTTT	CASSPRGINTEAFF
-	TRBV5-1	TRBD1	TRBJ2-1	TGCGCCAGCAGCTTGGAGGTCGGGACAGGGGTCTACAATGAGCAGTTCTTC	CASSLEVGTGVYNEQFF
-	TRBV7-6	-	TRBJ2-3	TGTGCCAGCAGCTTAGTAGGGGTTACAGATACGCAGTATTTT	CASSLVGVTDTQYF
few	TRBV7-9	-	TRBJ1-6	TGTGCCAGCAGCTCAGACAGGAATTCACCCCTCCACTTT	CASSSDRNSPLHF
-	TRBV2	-	TRBJ2-2	TGTGCCAGCAGGCCCCGGCAGGTGAACACCGGGGAGCTGTTTTTT	CASRPRQVNTGELFF
-	TRBV11-3	-	TRBJ2-2	TGTGCCAGCAGCCCCGGGACTGCGAACACCGGGGAGCTGTTTTTT	CASSPGTANTGELFF
-	TRBV6-5	TRBD1	TRBJ1-5	TGTGCCAGCAGACGGACAGGCGTGAATCAGCCCCAGCATTTT	CASRRTGVNQPQHF
-	TRBV7-2	-	TRBJ1-5	TGTGCCAGCAGCTTAGGGCCTACCGGACTAGGTAGCAATCAGCCCCAGCATTTT	CASSLGPTGLGSNQPQHF